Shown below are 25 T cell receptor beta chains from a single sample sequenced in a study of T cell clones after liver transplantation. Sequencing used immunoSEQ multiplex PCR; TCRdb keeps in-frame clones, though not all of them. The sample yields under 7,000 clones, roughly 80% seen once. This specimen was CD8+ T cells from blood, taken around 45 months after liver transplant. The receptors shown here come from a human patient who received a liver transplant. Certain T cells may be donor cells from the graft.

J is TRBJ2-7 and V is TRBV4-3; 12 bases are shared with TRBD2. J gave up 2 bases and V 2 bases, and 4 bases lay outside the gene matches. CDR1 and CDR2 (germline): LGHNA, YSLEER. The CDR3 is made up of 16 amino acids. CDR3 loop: CASSQNGLAGTYEQYF. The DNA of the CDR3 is TGCGCCAGCAGCCAAAACGGACTAGCGGGGACCTACGAGCAGTACTTC.

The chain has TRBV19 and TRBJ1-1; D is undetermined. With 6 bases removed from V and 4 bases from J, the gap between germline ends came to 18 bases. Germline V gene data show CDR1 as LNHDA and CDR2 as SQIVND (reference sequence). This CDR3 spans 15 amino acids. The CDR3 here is CASRFMEGGSTEAFF. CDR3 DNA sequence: TGTGCCAGTAGGTTCATGGAGGGAGGAAGCACTGAAGCTTTCTTT.

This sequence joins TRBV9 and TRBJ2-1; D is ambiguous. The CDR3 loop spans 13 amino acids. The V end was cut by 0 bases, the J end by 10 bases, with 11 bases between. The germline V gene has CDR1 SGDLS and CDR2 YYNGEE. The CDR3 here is CASSVEQIGEQFF. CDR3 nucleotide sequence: TGTGCCAGCAGCGTAGAACAGATCGGGGAGCAGTTCTTC.

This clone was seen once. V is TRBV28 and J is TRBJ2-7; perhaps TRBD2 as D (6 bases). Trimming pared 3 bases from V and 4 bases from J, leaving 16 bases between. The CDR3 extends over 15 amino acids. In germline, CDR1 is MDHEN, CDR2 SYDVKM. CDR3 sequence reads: CASSLRGTRSYEQYF. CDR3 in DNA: TGTGCCAGCAGTTTGAGAGGGACTCGGAGTTACGAGCAGTACTTC.

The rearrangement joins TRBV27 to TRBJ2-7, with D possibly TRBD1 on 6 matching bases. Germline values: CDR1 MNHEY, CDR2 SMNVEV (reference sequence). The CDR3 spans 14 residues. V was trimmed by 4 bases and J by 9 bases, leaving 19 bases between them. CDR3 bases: TGTGCCAGCAGTTCCCTGACAGGCGTAGGATGGCAGTACTTC. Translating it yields CASSSLTGVGWQYF.

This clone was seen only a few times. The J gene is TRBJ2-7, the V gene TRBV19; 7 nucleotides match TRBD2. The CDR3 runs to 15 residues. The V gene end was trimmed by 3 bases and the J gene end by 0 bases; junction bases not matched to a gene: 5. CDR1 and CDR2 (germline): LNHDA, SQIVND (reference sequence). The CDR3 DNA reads TGTGCCAGTAGTATCGGGGGAGGGCCCTCCTACGAGCAGTACTTC. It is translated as CASSIGGGPSYEQYF.

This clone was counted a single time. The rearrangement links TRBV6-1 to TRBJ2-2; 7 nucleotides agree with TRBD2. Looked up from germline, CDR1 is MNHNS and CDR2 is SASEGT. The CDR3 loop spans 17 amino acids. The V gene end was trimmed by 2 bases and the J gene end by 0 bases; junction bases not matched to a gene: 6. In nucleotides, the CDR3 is TGTGCCAGCAGTGAAAGTCCGCTAGCGGCGAACACCGGGGAGCTGTTTTTT. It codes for CASSESPLAANTGELFF.

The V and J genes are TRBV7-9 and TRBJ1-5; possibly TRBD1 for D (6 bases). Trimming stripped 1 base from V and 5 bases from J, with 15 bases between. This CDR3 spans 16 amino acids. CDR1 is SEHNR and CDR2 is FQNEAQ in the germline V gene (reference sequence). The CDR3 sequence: CASSLVVAGEDQPQHF. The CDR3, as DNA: TGTGCCAGCAGCTTAGTGGTGGCAGGGGAGGATCAGCCCCAGCATTTT.

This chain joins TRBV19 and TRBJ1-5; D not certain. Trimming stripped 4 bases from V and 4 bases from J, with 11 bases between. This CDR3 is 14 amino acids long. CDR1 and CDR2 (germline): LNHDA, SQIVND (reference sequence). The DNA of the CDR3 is TGTGCCAGTAGTACTTTTGACGGTAATCAGCCCCAGCATTTT. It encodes CASSTFDGNQPQHF.

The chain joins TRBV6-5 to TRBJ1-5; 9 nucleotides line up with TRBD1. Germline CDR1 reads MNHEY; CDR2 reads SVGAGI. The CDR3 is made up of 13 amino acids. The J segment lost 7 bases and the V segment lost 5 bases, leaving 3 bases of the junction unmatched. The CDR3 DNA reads TGTGCCAGCAGTACAGGGGGCAGACAGCCCCAGCATTTT. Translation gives CASSTGGRQPQHF.

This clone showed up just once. CDR3 residues: CASSVRSGTGIYNEQFF. The CDR3 DNA reads TGTGCCAGCAGCGTACGATCCGGGACAGGGATCTACAATGAGCAGTTCTTC. The rearrangement links TRBV9 to TRBJ2-1, with 9 bases identical to TRBD1. The CDR3 has 17 amino acids. The V and J ends lost 1 base and 3 bases, in that order; junction bases with no gene match: 8. CDR1 and CDR2 from the germline V gene are SGDLS and YYNGEE.

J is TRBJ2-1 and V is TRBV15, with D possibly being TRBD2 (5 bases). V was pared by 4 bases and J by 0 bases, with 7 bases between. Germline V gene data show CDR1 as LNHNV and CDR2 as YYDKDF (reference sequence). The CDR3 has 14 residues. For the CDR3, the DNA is TGTGCCACCAGCACTAGCTTCTCCTACAATGAGCAGTTCTTC. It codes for CATSTSFSYNEQFF.

As DNA, the CDR3 is TGTGCCAGTAGTATAAACATGGGACTAGCGGGGACTAATGAGCAGTTCTTC. Encoded protein: CASSINMGLAGTNEQFF. The chain uses TRBV19 and TRBJ2-1; 13 nucleotides agree with TRBD2. V gave up 2 bases and J gave up 7 bases; unmatched junction bases: 8. The CDR3 is made up of 17 amino acids. Per germline, CDR1 LNHDA and CDR2 SQIVND (reference sequence).

The DNA of the CDR3 is TGCGCCAGCAGCCAAGAACGGGACAGAAGATTTTACAATGAGCAGTTCTTC. It translates to CASSQERDRRFYNEQFF. The gene calls are TRBV4-1 and TRBJ2-1; 7 bases align to TRBD1. In germline, CDR1 is MGHRA, CDR2 YSYEKL. Trimming removed 0 bases from V and 4 bases from J; junction bases left unmatched: 9. This CDR3 spans 17 amino acids.

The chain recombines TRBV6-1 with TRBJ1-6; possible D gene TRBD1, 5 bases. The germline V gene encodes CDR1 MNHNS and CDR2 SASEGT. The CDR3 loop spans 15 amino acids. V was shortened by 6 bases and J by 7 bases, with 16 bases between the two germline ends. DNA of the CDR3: TGTGCCAGCAGGCCCGTTGAGACAGAGAATTCACCCCTCCACTTT. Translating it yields CASRPVETENSPLHF.

CDR3: CASTPGSGKNIQYF. As DNA, the CDR3 is TGTGCCAGCACCCCCGGGAGTGGCAAAAACATTCAGTACTTC. V and J are TRBV9 and TRBJ2-4; tentative D call: TRBD2 (6 bases). The CDR3 totals 14 residues. Per germline, CDR1 SGDLS and CDR2 YYNGEE. Trimming shortened V by 6 bases and J by 3 bases, and 13 bases separated the two germline ends.

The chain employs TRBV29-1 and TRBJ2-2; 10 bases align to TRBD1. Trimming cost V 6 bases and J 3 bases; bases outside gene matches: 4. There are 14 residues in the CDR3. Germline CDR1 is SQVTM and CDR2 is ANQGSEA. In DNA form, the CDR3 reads TGCAGCGTGGGGACAGGGGAGCACACCGGGGAGCTGTTTTTT. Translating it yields CSVGTGEHTGELFF.

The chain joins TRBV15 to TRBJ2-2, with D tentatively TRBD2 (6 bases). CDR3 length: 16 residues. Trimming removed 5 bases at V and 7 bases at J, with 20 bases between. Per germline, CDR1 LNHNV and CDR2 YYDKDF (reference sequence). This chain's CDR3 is CATSGPGGLSFGELFF. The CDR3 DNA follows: TGTGCCACCAGCGGGCCCGGAGGGCTCTCATTCGGGGAGCTGTTTTTT.

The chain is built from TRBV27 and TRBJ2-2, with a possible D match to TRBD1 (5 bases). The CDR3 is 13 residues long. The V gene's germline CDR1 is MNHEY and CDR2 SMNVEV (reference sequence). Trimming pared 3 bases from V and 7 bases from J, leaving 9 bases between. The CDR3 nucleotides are TGTGCCAGCAGTTTTGGGGCCGGCGGGGAGCTGTTTTTT. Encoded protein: CASSFGAGGELFF.

The CDR3 protein is CASRTNLGLAGETQYF. The CDR3 DNA follows: TGCGCCAGCAGGACTAATCTAGGACTAGCAGGAGAGACCCAGTACTTC. The rearrangement joins TRBV10-2 to TRBJ2-5; 8 bases map to TRBD2. Germline V gene data show CDR1 as WSHSY and CDR2 as SAAADI. This CDR3 has 16 amino acids. V trimming: 6 bases; J trimming: 4 bases; junction bases outside the gene matches: 13.

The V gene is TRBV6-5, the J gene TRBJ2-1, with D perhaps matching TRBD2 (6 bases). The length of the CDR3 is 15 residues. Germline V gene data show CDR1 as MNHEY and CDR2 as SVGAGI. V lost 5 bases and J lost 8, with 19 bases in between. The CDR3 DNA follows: TGTGCCAGCAGTCCCGGGACCACCCCGGGAGATGAGCAGTTCTTC. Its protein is CASSPGTTPGDEQFF.

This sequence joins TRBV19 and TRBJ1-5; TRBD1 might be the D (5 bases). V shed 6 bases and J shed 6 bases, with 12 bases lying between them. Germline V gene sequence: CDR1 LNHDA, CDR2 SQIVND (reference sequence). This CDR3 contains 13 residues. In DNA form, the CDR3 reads TGTGCCAGTAGCCCCTGGGGGGGTCAGCCCCAGCATTTT. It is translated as CASSPWGGQPQHF.

CDR3 nucleotide sequence: TGTGCCAGCCAGGCGGGACTAGCAGACACCGGGGAGCTGTTTTTT. Translation: CASQAGLADTGELFF. The genes are TRBV9 and TRBJ2-2, with 9 bases fitting TRBD2. CDR1 SGDLS and CDR2 YYNGEE come from the germline V gene. This CDR3 comprises 15 residues. Trimming took 7 bases from V and 3 from J; bases not matched to a gene: 7. Full variable domain (missing parts from reference TRBV9 and TRBJ2-2): DSGVTQTPKHLITATGQRVTLRCSPRSGDLSVYWYQQSLDQGLQFLIQYYNGEERAKGNILERFSAQQFPDLHSELNLSSLELGDSALYFCASQAGLADTGELFFGEGSRLTVL.

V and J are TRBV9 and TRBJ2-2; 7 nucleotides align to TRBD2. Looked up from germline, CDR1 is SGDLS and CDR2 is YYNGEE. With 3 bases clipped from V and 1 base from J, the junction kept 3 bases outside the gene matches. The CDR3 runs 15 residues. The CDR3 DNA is TGTGCCAGCAGCGCTAAGCGGGGGAACACCGGGGAGCTGTTTTTT. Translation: CASSAKRGNTGELFF.

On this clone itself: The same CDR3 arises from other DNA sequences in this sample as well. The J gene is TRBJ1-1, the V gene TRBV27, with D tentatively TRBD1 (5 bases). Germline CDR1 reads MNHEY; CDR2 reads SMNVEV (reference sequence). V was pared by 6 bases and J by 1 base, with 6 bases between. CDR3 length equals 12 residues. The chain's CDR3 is CASSTGNTEAFF. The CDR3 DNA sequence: TGTGCCAGCAGCACAGGGAACACTGAAGCTTTCTTT.